This TCR beta chain was identified during a study of cytomegalovirus exposure and HLA in healthy donors. Study at large: Early release data held roughly 90 million unique TCRs from HLA-typed donors. Study conclusions and caveats: CMV serostatus was the only immune exposure information that was available. V- and J-gene trimming of TCR beta was linked (in a later analysis) to a missense DCLRE1C variant.

Trimming cost V 4 bases and J 7 bases; bases outside gene matches: 5. Germline CDR1 SNHLY, CDR2 FYNNEI. The CDR3 totals 15 residues. Vbeta (60) and Jbeta (13) primers were used in the PCR. Profiling relied on immunoSEQ multiplex PCR, and the TCRdb table lists in-frame clones only, not all of them. The data show around 160,000 clones, around 79% seen once. Note on this clone: Its specificity is unknown.

The J gene is TRBJ1-4, the V gene TRBV2; TRBD1 aligns across 11 bases. The sequencing sample was made of PBMCs. The TCR sequence derives from a woman between 40 and 50 years old in good health and CMV-seropositive. This CDR3 reads CASSVRTGGGEKLFF. Written as DNA, the CDR3 is TGTGCCAGCAGTGTACGGACAGGGGGCGGTGAAAAACTGTTTTTT.